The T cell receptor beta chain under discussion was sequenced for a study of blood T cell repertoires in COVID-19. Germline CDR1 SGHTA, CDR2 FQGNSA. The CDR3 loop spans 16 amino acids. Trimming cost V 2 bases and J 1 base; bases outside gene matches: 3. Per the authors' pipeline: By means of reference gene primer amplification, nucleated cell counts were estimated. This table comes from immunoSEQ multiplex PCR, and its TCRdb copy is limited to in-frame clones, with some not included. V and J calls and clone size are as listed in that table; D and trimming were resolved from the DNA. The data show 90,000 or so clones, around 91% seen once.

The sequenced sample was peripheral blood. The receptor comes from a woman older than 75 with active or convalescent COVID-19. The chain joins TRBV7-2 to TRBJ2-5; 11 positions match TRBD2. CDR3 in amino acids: CASSLRTSGPQETQYF. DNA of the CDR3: TGTGCCAGCAGCTTAAGGACTAGCGGGCCCCAAGAGACCCAGTACTTC.